The entry below describes one T cell receptor beta chain. Assay: immunoSEQ multiplex PCR; the TCRdb copy retains only in-frame clones and omits some. The profile shows roughly 58,000 clones, 85% to 95% of them singletons. CDR3 length equals 12 residues. V was pared by 3 bases and J by 3 bases, with 4 bases between. Germline CDR1 reads SGDLS; CDR2 reads YYNGEE. These data come from a study of early stage breast cancer tumors. This receptor was taken from a person aged 70 to 79 with breast cancer. Sequenced input: blood. This chain connects TRBV9 to TRBJ1-3, with D unclear. CDR3 in amino acids: CASSARGNTIYF. The CDR3 bases are TGTGCCAGCAGCGCGCGTGGAAACACCATATATTTT.